This T cell receptor (beta chain) was captured in a study of blood T cell repertoires in COVID-19. CDR3 length: 15 amino acids. V dropped 4 bases and J dropped 2; count of bases not matched to a gene: 7. Germline CDR1 is ENHRY and CDR2 is SYGVKD. TCRdb keeps only in-frame clones here, not all; method: immunoSEQ multiplex PCR. The sample lists approximately 200,000 clones, less than 85% occurring once. The specimen sequenced was PBMCs or T cells enriched from blood (not recorded which). This TCR was sampled from a man in his forties who had recovered from COVID-19. The chain carries TRBV10-3 and TRBJ2-7, with TRBD2 matching over 8 bases. The CDR3 bases are TGTGCCATCAGTGGGGTACTAGCGGATACCTACGAGCAGTACTTC. This encodes CAISGVLADTYEQYF.